The 5 T cell receptor beta chains below come from one sample, sequenced in a study of monozygotic twins with inflammatory bowel disease. Following a re-call of the 5' RACE reads, TCRdb has one entry per CDR3 protein and lacks DNA. The sample totals approximately 45,000 distinct CDR3 sequences; its top ten clones hold approximately 5.3%. Sequencing used blood. The source is a human donor with ulcerative colitis or Crohn's disease, or a healthy co-twin of an affected twin (not recorded which).

V gene TRBV5-1 combines with J gene TRBJ1-3. This CDR3 has 15 amino acids. Looked up from germline, CDR1 is SGHRS and CDR2 is YFSETQ. This CDR3 is CASSFIGGSGNTIYF.

The chain employs TRBV7-3 and TRBJ1-2. Germline CDR1 reads SGHTA; CDR2 reads FQGTGA. This CDR3 contains 14 residues. CDR3 loop: CASSPDGANYGYTF.

This clonotype is labeled medium-sized based on frequency. V usage is TRBV12-3 or TRBV12-4 and J usage is TRBJ2-3. CDR3 length: 12 residues. CDR3 region: CASSFGPDTQYF.

The J gene is TRBJ2-3, the V gene TRBV6-5. The CDR3 is 15 amino acids. The germline V gene encodes CDR1 MNHEY and CDR2 SVGAGI. The CDR3 sequence: CASSYSTGHTDTQYF.

The V gene is TRBV5-4, the J gene TRBJ1-6. Germline V gene data show CDR1 as SGHNT and CDR2 as YYREEE (reference sequence). CDR3 size: 15 residues. The CDR3: CASSLIPERNSPLHF.